These T cell receptor beta chains were read from a single sample in a study of OX40 agonist ivuxolimab in advanced cancers. TCRdb's copy holds only in-frame clones and misses some; the assay was immunoSEQ multiplex PCR. This sample has around 31,000 clones, with roughly four fifths found just once. Sequencing was performed on CD4+ or CD8+ T cells sorted from blood, taken in a trial of the OX40 agonist ivuxolimab. The receptors come from an adult with an advanced solid tumor such as melanoma, head and neck, liver or kidney cancer. Each CDR3 is given with its conserved first and last residue. The D gene is left open where the match is weak. Clone size, where shown, is once, few, many, or a class for clones that have expanded.

j_gene: TRBJ2-3; v_gene: TRBV18; d_gene: TRBD2; abundance: NA; CDR3aa: CASSPPSGGNTQYF; CDR3nt: TGTGCCAGCTCACCACCCAGCGGGGGGAATACGCAGTATTTT
j_gene: TRBJ2-7; v_gene: TRBV7-2; d_gene: TRBD1; abundance: NA; CDR3aa: CASSLQGQGRREYF; CDR3nt: TGTGCCAGCAGCTTGCAAGGACAGGGACGTCGGGAGTACTTC
j_gene: TRBJ2-5; v_gene: TRBV2; d_gene: NA; abundance: few; CDR3aa: CASSERVETQYF; CDR3nt: TGTGCCAGCAGTGAACGGGTGGAGACCCAGTACTTC
j_gene: TRBJ2-7; v_gene: TRBV5-1; d_gene: TRBD1; abundance: few; CDR3aa: CASSLQGAGYEQYF; CDR3nt: TGCGCCAGCAGCCTCCAGGGGGCAGGCTACGAGCAGTACTTC
j_gene: TRBJ2-1; v_gene: TRBV11-2; d_gene: NA; abundance: NA; CDR3aa: CASSLDRGGRAYNEQFF; CDR3nt: TGTGCCAGCAGCTTAGATCGAGGGGGGAGAGCCTACAATGAGCAGTTCTTC
j_gene: TRBJ2-1; v_gene: TRBV14; d_gene: TRBD2; abundance: NA; CDR3aa: CASSQRSRLAPQFF; CDR3nt: TGTGCCAGCAGCCAAAGAAGCAGACTAGCCCCGCAGTTCTTC
j_gene: TRBJ2-7; v_gene: TRBV28; d_gene: NA; abundance: once; CDR3aa: CASSRLRGTESSYEQYF; CDR3nt: TGTGCCAGCAGCCGCCTCCGTGGGACTGAAAGCTCCTACGAGCAGTACTTC
j_gene: TRBJ1-1; v_gene: TRBV11-2; d_gene: NA; abundance: NA; CDR3aa: CASSLRALNTEAFF; CDR3nt: TGTGCCAGCAGCTTGAGGGCCCTGAACACTGAAGCTTTCTTT
j_gene: TRBJ1-4; v_gene: TRBV5-6; d_gene: NA; abundance: NA; CDR3aa: CASSLGPWPEKLFF; CDR3nt: TGTGCCAGCAGCTTGGGGCCGTGGCCTGAAAAACTGTTTTTT
j_gene: TRBJ1-4; v_gene: TRBV5-1; d_gene: NA; abundance: NA; CDR3aa: CASSLVGVATNEKLFF; CDR3nt: TGCGCCAGCAGCTTGGTAGGGGTTGCAACTAATGAAAAACTGTTTTTT
j_gene: TRBJ2-3; v_gene: TRBV21-1; d_gene: NA; abundance: NA; CDR3aa: CASSLLAGRTDTQYF; CDR3nt: TGTGCCAGCAGCCTACTAGCGGGACGCACAGATACGCAGTATTTT
j_gene: TRBJ1-2; v_gene: TRBV6-1; d_gene: TRBD1; abundance: NA; CDR3aa: CASRSHEQGGYGYTF; CDR3nt: TGTGCCAGCAGAAGCCACGAACAGGGGGGCTATGGCTACACCTTC
j_gene: TRBJ2-7; v_gene: TRBV6-5; d_gene: TRBD2; abundance: NA; CDR3aa: CASRAGLVPYEQYF; CDR3nt: TGTGCCAGCAGGGCGGGACTAGTCCCCTACGAGCAGTACTTC
j_gene: TRBJ2-1; v_gene: TRBV28; d_gene: NA; abundance: NA; CDR3aa: CASSRDSPNEQFF; CDR3nt: TGTGCCAGCAGTCGGGACTCCCCGAATGAGCAGTTCTTC
j_gene: TRBJ1-4; v_gene: TRBV27; d_gene: NA; abundance: NA; CDR3aa: CASSLSWIANEKLFF; CDR3nt: TGTGCCAGCAGTTTATCTTGGATTGCTAATGAAAAACTGTTTTTT
j_gene: TRBJ2-3; v_gene: TRBV5-4; d_gene: NA; abundance: NA; CDR3aa: CASSLELATDTQYF; CDR3nt: TGTGCCAGCAGCTTGGAACTCGCCACAGATACGCAGTATTTT
j_gene: TRBJ2-5; v_gene: TRBV2; d_gene: TRBD1; abundance: NA; CDR3aa: CASNRDRGPETQYF; CDR3nt: TGTGCCAGCAACCGAGACAGGGGACCAGAGACCCAGTACTTC
j_gene: TRBJ1-6; v_gene: TRBV18; d_gene: NA; abundance: NA; CDR3aa: CASSPQGSSYNSPLHF; CDR3nt: TGTGCCAGCTCACCACAGGGGAGCTCCTATAATTCACCCCTCCACTTT
j_gene: TRBJ1-1; v_gene: TRBV28; d_gene: TRBD1; abundance: NA; CDR3aa: CASSHFPPGTGQAFF; CDR3nt: TGTGCCAGCAGTCATTTCCCCCCCGGGACAGGACAAGCTTTCTTT
j_gene: TRBJ2-5; v_gene: TRBV5-1; d_gene: TRBD1; abundance: NA; CDR3aa: CASSLGRGRETQYF; CDR3nt: TGCGCCAGCAGCTTGGGTAGGGGGCGAGAGACCCAGTACTTC
j_gene: TRBJ2-1; v_gene: TRBV7-7; d_gene: NA; abundance: NA; CDR3aa: CASSHPWGGRYEQFF; CDR3nt: TGTGCTAGCAGTCACCCTTGGGGGGGGCGCTATGAGCAGTTCTTC
j_gene: TRBJ2-1; v_gene: TRBV19; d_gene: NA; abundance: once; CDR3aa: CASSTLRGESYNEQFF; CDR3nt: TGTGCCAGTAGTACCCTAAGGGGGGAATCGTACAATGAGCAGTTCTTC
j_gene: TRBJ1-6; v_gene: TRBV5-4; d_gene: NA; abundance: NA; CDR3aa: CASSLGAGSNSPLHF; CDR3nt: TGTGCCAGCAGCTTGGGGGCAGGAAGTAATTCACCCCTCCACTTT
j_gene: TRBJ1-2; v_gene: TRBV27; d_gene: NA; abundance: medium-sized; CDR3aa: CAIQGSSYGYTF; CDR3nt: TGTGCCATTCAGGGGTCCTCCTATGGCTACACCTTC
j_gene: TRBJ1-1; v_gene: TRBV6-1; d_gene: NA; abundance: NA; CDR3aa: CASTLAPMNTEAFF; CDR3nt: TGTGCCAGCACCCTCGCCCCGATGAACACTGAAGCTTTCTTT
j_gene: TRBJ2-3; v_gene: TRBV11-2; d_gene: NA; abundance: NA; CDR3aa: CASSYSPFRGTDTQYF; CDR3nt: TGTGCCAGCAGCTACTCGCCATTCAGGGGCACAGATACGCAGTATTTT
j_gene: TRBJ1-1; v_gene: TRBV6-5; d_gene: NA; abundance: few; CDR3aa: CASSYSSGEKAFF; CDR3nt: TGTGCCAGCAGTTACTCCTCGGGGGAGAAGGCTTTCTTT
j_gene: TRBJ2-7; v_gene: TRBV29-1; d_gene: TRBD2; abundance: NA; CDR3aa: CSVSGTSGNYEQYF; CDR3nt: TGCAGCGTCTCCGGGACTAGCGGAAACTACGAGCAGTACTTC
j_gene: TRBJ2-7; v_gene: TRBV7-2; d_gene: NA; abundance: NA; CDR3aa: CASSPTVGPLSSYEQYF; CDR3nt: TGTGCCAGCAGCCCAACCGTCGGGCCACTCAGCTCCTACGAGCAGTACTTC
j_gene: TRBJ1-2; v_gene: TRBV6-5; d_gene: NA; abundance: NA; CDR3aa: CASSWGRGGIYGYTF; CDR3nt: TGTGCCAGCAGTTGGGGTCGGGGAGGGATCTATGGCTACACCTTC
j_gene: TRBJ2-2; v_gene: TRBV18; d_gene: NA; abundance: NA; CDR3aa: CASSPPSTGELFF; CDR3nt: TGTGCCAGCTCACCACCGAGCACCGGGGAGCTGTTTTTT
j_gene: TRBJ1-1; v_gene: TRBV10-3; d_gene: NA; abundance: NA; CDR3aa: CAISERGDEAFF; CDR3nt: TGTGCCATCAGTGAGAGGGGGGATGAAGCTTTCTTT
j_gene: TRBJ1-5; v_gene: TRBV5-1; d_gene: NA; abundance: once; CDR3aa: CASSLRRGSQPQHF; CDR3nt: TGCGCCAGCAGCTTGCGGAGGGGGAGTCAGCCCCAGCATTTT
j_gene: TRBJ2-2; v_gene: TRBV11-3; d_gene: NA; abundance: NA; CDR3aa: CASSRDSANTGELFF; CDR3nt: TGTGCCAGCAGCCGAGACAGCGCGAACACCGGGGAGCTGTTTTTT
j_gene: TRBJ2-1; v_gene: TRBV14; d_gene: NA; abundance: NA; CDR3aa: CASSPGFEQFF; CDR3nt: TGTGCCAGCAGCCCCGGATTTGAGCAGTTCTTC
j_gene: TRBJ2-1; v_gene: TRBV5-5; d_gene: TRBD1; abundance: NA; CDR3aa: CASSRRDRGLINEQFF; CDR3nt: TGTGCCAGCAGCAGAAGGGACAGGGGGCTTATCAATGAGCAGTTCTTC
j_gene: TRBJ2-7; v_gene: TRBV6-5; d_gene: NA; abundance: NA; CDR3aa: CASTRGGPPYEQYF; CDR3nt: TGTGCCAGCACTAGAGGGGGGCCACCCTACGAGCAGTACTTC
j_gene: TRBJ2-5; v_gene: TRBV9; d_gene: NA; abundance: NA; CDR3aa: CASSVVGGAGETQYF; CDR3nt: TGTGCCAGCAGCGTAGTAGGGGGGGCCGGGGAGACCCAGTACTTC
j_gene: TRBJ2-4; v_gene: TRBV4-1; d_gene: NA; abundance: NA; CDR3aa: CASSQGLQGPRTKNIQYF; CDR3nt: TGCGCCAGCAGCCAAGGCCTGCAGGGGCCCAGGACAAAAAACATTCAGTACTTC
j_gene: TRBJ2-5; v_gene: TRBV2; d_gene: NA; abundance: few; CDR3aa: CASSDTQTQYF; CDR3nt: TGTGCCAGCAGTGATACCCAGACCCAGTACTTC
j_gene: TRBJ2-7; v_gene: TRBV4-1; d_gene: TRBD2; abundance: NA; CDR3aa: CASSQRLTSGSYEQYF; CDR3nt: TGCGCCAGCAGCCAACGACTGACTAGCGGATCCTACGAGCAGTACTTC